What follows is one T cell receptor (beta chain) and its context. No antigen is known for it. The PCR had 60 Vbeta and 13 Jbeta primers. The repertoire was sequenced with immunoSEQ multiplex PCR; TCRdb's copy has only in-frame clones and lacks some. The sample shows approximately 160,000 clones, over 70% of them seen only once. The sample originates from a study of cytomegalovirus exposure and HLA in healthy donors. Findings of the study overall: In a later analysis, HLA-associated TCR beta chains were more clonally expanded than equally common others. Accurate prediction of most subjects' HLA-A and HLA-B alleles from TCR beta sequences was reported. Information on immune exposure was restricted to one variable (CMV serostatus).

The CDR3 length is 14 residues. Germline CDR1 and CDR2: SGHTA and FQGNSA. V was pared by 1 base and J by 6 bases, with 12 bases between. V gene TRBV7-2 combines with J gene TRBJ1-2; TRBD1 might be the D (6 bases). The sample was PBMCs. The clonotype originates from a woman aged 40 to 50 in good health and CMV-seropositive. CDR3 region: CASSLDGRGHGYTF. The CDR3 bases are TGTGCCAGCAGCTTAGATGGCAGGGGACATGGCTACACCTTC. The full variable domain, in which reference TRBV7-2 and TRBJ1-2 provide the parts outside the CDR3, is GAGVSQSPSNKVTEKGKDVELRCDPISGHTALYWYRQSLGQGLEFLIYFQGNSAPDKSGLPSDRFSAERTGGSVSTLTIQRTQQEDSAVYLCASSLDGRGHGYTFGSGTRLTVV.